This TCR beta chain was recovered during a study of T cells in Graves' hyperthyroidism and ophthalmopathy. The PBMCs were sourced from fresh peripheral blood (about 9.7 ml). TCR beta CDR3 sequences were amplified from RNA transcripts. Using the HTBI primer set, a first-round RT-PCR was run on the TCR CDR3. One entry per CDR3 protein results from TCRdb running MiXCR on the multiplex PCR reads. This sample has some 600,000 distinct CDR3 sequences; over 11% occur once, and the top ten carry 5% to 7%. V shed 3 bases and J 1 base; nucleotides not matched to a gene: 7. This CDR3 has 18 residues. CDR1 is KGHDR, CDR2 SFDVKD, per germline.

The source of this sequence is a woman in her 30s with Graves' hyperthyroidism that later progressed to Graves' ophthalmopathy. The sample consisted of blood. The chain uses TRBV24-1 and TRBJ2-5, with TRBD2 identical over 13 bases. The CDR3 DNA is TGTGCCACCAGTGATAGTGGACTAGCGGGAGCGACCCAAGAGACCCAGTACTTC. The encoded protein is CATSDSGLAGATQETQYF.